This T cell receptor (beta chain) stems from a study of blood T cell repertoires in COVID-19. The method was immunoSEQ multiplex PCR; TCRdb's version includes in-frame clones alone and lacks a portion of them. The data hold fewer than 150,000 clones, with over 75% observed a single time. CDR1 and CDR2 from the germline V gene are GTSNPN and SVGIG (reference sequence). This CDR3 has 13 amino acids. V dropped 4 bases and J dropped 8 bases, with 12 bases sitting between them. J is TRBJ1-6 and V is TRBV30; a possible D gene is TRBD1 (6 bases). Source material: peripheral blood. This clonotype originated in a woman in her sixties or seventies who had recovered from COVID-19. CDR3 sequence: CAWTGQLDSPLHF. Written as DNA, the CDR3 is TGTGCCTGGACCGGACAGTTGGATTCACCCCTCCACTTT.